This TCR beta chain stems from a study of shared clonotypes between healthy human individuals. Whole-study results and caveats: Around 5% was the fraction of naive CD4 clonotypes found shared across four donors.

Naive CD8 populations comprised CD45RO-negative cells positively selected for CCR7, excluding terminally differentiated effector memory CD45RA+ cells. TCRdb's table, derived via immunoSEQ multiplex PCR, lists solely in-frame clones and lacks some. The sample consists of about 2.1 million clones, 93% of them appearing once. This CDR3 is 17 amino acids long. Unmatched junction bases numbered 12, after V lost 5 bases and J lost 3 bases. Germline-derived CDR1 and CDR2 are SGHAT and FQNNGV. As for this clone: The antigen remains undetermined.

The sample comprised naive CD8+ T cells from PBMCs. The chain joins TRBV11-2 to TRBJ2-1, with 8 bases fitting TRBD1. The TCR was taken from a man in his late teens or twenties in good health. Some clones in this sample may be carry-over from other donors' samples. The CDR3 sequence: CASSPQPDRVHYNEQFF. CDR3 nucleotides: TGTGCCAGCAGCCCACAACCGGACAGGGTGCACTACAATGAGCAGTTCTTC.